Listed here is a single T cell receptor (beta chain). Data came from immunoSEQ multiplex PCR; TCRdb stores just in-frame clones and leaves some out. The sample includes fewer than 250,000 clones, 80% to 90% of them seen just once. This entry comes from a study of blood T cell repertoires in COVID-19. As for the study in general: Some COVID-19 samples were acute and others convalescent; all came from the United States, Italy and Spain.

Trimming pared 3 bases from V and 4 bases from J, leaving 16 bases between. The CDR3 runs to 16 residues. Germline CDR1 and CDR2: SEHNR and FQNEAQ (reference sequence). Participants spanned ages about 18 to 95 years and resided in around 25 US areas. Which cohort a participant joined came from the clinical history participants gave. This chain links TRBV7-9 with TRBJ2-4; a weak D match, TRBD1 (6 bases). The clonotype originates from a woman aged 25 to 39 with acute COVID-19. The sequencing sample was made of PBMCs or T cells enriched from blood (not recorded which). The CDR3 here is CASSFGGGLGKNIQYF. DNA of the CDR3: TGTGCCAGCAGCTTTGGTGGGGGCCTAGGTAAAAACATTCAGTACTTC. The full variable domain, its missing parts supplied by reference TRBV7-9 and TRBJ2-4, is DTGVSQNPRHKITKRGQNVTFRCDPISEHNRLYWYRQTLGQGPEFLTYFQNEAQLEKSRLLSDRFSAERPKGSFSTLEIQRTEQGDSAMYLCASSFGGGLGKNIQYFGAGTRLSVL.